The source of this TCR beta chain is a study of regulatory T cells in long-lasting Graves disease. As for the study in general: Over-5-year antithyroid drug use with positive TSH receptor antibodies defined persistent Graves' disease in the study.

Noted time point: persistent/refractory GD, antithyroid drugs over 5 years with positive TRAb. The TCR library was made from RNA that had been extracted from PBMCs in TRIzol. TCR beta libraries were built with iRepertoire HTBI primers and Arm-PCR of CDR3 regions. Via MiXCR, TCRdb re-called the multiplex PCR reads, giving one row per CDR3 protein. In the table there are a few hundred thousand distinct CDR3 sequences, about 25% of which are singletons. The origin of this receptor is a female donor with Graves disease. Specimen: peripheral blood mononuclear cells (PBMCs), collected when the disease was refractory, from a patient treated with antithyroid drugs.

In DNA, the CDR3 is TGTGCCAGCAGCCCAGGACAAGTAGAAGGAAACACCATATATTTT. Translating it yields CASSPGQVEGNTIYF. This chain links TRBV7-2 with TRBJ1-3, with D possibly being TRBD1 (5 bases). CDR3 length: 15 amino acids. Between the trimmed V and J ends, which lost 5 bases and 4 bases, there was a span of 15 bases. CDR1 and CDR2 from the germline V gene are SGHTA and FQGNSA.